This T cell receptor (beta chain) is from a study of blood T cell repertoires in COVID-19. On the study more broadly: Samples taken during acute and convalescent COVID-19 were collected in the United States, Italy and Spain. Sources were T cells, B-cell-depleted T cells, or PBMCs; the material itself was cDNA or gDNA.

The authors' processing: Using reference gene primer amplification, nucleated cell counts were estimated. TCRdb's table, derived via immunoSEQ multiplex PCR, lists solely in-frame clones and lacks some. V and J calls and clone size are those listed in that table; D and trimming were worked out from the DNA. Among under 150,000 clones listed, approximately 88% were seen once. The CDR3 loop spans 16 amino acids. V lost 1 base and J lost 7; bases outside the gene matches: 13. Germline V gene data show CDR1 as MDHEN and CDR2 as SYDVKM. Residents of about two dozen US areas, aged roughly 18 to 89 years, made up the participants.

The V call is TRBV28, the J call TRBJ2-7, with 7 bases aligning to TRBD1. The receptor was derived from a woman aged 25 to 39 with acute COVID-19. The specimen was PBMCs or T cells enriched from blood (not recorded which). The chain's CDR3 is CASSLSQGGSLGEQYF. In nucleotides, the CDR3 is TGTGCCAGCAGTTTATCCCAAGGGGGCAGCCTAGGGGAGCAGTACTTC.